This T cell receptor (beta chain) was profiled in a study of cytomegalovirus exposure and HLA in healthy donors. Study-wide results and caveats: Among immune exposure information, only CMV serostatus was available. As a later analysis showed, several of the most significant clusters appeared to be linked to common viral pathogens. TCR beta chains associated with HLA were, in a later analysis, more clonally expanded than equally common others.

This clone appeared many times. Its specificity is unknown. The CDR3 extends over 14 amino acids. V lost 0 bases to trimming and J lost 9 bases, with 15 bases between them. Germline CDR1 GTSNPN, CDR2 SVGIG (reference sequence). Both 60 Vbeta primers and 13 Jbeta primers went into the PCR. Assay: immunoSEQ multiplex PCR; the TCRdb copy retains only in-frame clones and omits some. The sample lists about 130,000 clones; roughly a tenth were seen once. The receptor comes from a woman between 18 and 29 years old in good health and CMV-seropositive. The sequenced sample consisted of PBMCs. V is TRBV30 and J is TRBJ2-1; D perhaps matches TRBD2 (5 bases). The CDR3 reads CAWSVVVKGSEQFF. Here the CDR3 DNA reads TGTGCCTGGAGTGTTGTGGTAAAAGGGAGTGAGCAGTTCTTC.